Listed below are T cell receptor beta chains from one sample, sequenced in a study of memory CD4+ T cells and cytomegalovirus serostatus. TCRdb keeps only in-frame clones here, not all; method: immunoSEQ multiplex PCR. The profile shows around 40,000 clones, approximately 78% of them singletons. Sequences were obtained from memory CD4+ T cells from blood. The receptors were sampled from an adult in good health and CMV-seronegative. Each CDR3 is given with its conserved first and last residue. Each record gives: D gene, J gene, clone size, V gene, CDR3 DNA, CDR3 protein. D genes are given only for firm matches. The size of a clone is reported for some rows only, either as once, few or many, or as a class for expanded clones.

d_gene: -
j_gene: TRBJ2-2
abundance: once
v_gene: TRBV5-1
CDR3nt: TGCGCCAGCAGCCAAGGACAGAACACCGGGGAGCTGTTTTTT
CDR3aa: CASSQGQNTGELFF

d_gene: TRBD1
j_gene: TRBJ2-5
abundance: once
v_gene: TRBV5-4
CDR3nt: TGTGCCAGCAGCGGTGGACAGGGGGACTTAGAGACCCAGTACTTC
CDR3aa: CASSGGQGDLETQYF

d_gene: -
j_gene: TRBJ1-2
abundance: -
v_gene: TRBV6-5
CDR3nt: TGTGCCAGCACCCAAACAGGGTCCTTCAACTATGGCTACACCTTC
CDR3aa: CASTQTGSFNYGYTF

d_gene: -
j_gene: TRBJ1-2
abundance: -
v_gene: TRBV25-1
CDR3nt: TGTGCCAGCAGTGATCCAGGAGGGAACTATGGCTACACCTTC
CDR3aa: CASSDPGGNYGYTF

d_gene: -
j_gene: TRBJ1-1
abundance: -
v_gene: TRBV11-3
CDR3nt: TGTGCCAGCAGCTCGGTGAATGGGGGTGAAGCTTTCTTT
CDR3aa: CASSSVNGGEAFF

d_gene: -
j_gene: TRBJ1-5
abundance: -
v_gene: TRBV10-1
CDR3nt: TGCGCCAGCAGTGAGTCGGGTCTAAATCAGCCCCAGCATTTT
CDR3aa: CASSESGLNQPQHF

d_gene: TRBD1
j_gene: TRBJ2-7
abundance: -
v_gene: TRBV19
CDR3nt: TGTGCCAGTAGTACCTTACCGGGACAGGGGACCTACGAGCAGTACTTC
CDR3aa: CASSTLPGQGTYEQYF

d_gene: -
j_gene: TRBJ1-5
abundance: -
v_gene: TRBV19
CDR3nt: TGTGCCAGTAGTACCACAGGCAGGGCGAGCAATCAGCCCCAGCATTTT
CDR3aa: CASSTTGRASNQPQHF

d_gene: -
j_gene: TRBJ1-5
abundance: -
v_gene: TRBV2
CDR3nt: TGTGCCAGCAGGACAGACAATCAGCCCCAGCATTTT
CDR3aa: CASRTDNQPQHF

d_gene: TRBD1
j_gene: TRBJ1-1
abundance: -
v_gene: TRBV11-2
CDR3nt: TGTGCCAGCAGCTTAGGTTTGGGACAGATGAACACTGAAGCTTTCTTT
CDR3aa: CASSLGLGQMNTEAFF

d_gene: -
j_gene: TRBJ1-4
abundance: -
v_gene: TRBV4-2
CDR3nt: TGTGCCAGCAGCCAAGATAAAATAAGAATAGTTGCAACTAATGAAAAACTGTTTTTT
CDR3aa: CASSQDKIRIVATNEKLFF

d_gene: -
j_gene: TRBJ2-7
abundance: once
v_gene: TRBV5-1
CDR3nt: TGCGCCAGCAGCCCAAGGATGGGGGCCACTCCCTACGAGCAGTACTTC
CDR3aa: CASSPRMGATPYEQYF

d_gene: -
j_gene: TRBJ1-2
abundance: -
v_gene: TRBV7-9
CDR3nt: TGTGCCAGCAGCTTAACCGGGACATCTAACTATGGCTACACCTTC
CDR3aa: CASSLTGTSNYGYTF

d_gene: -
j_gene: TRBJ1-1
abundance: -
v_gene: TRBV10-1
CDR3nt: TGCGCCAGCAGTGTGGCGGGGAAGACTGAAGCTTTCTTT
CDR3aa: CASSVAGKTEAFF

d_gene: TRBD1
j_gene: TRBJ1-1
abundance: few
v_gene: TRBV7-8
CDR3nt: TGTGCCAGCAGCCGCGGGCGGACAGGGAACACTGAAGCTTTCTTT
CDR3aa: CASSRGRTGNTEAFF

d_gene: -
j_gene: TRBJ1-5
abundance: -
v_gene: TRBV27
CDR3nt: TGTGCCAGCAGTCTCCGGGGGGACACGTATAGCAATCAGCCCCAGCATTTT
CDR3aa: CASSLRGDTYSNQPQHF

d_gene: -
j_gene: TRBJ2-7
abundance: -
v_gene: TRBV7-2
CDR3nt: TGTGCCAGCAGCAACGGGCTAAGCTACGAGCAGTACTTC
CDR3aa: CASSNGLSYEQYF

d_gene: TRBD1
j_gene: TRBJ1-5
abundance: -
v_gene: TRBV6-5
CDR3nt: TGTGCCAGCAGGAAACAGGGGCCCAGCAATCAGCCCCAGCATTTT
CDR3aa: CASRKQGPSNQPQHF

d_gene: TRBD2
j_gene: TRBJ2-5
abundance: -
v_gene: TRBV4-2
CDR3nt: TGTGCCAGCAGCCAAGATCTACTAGCGGGGGGTAACCAAGAGACCCAGTACTTC
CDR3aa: CASSQDLLAGGNQETQYF

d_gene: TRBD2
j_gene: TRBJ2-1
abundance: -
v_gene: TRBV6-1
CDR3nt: TGTGCCAGCAGCGAGGGACTAGCGGGGGTAAATGAGCAGTTCTTC
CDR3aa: CASSEGLAGVNEQFF

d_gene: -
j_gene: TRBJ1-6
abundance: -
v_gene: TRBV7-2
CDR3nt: TGTGCCAGCAGCTTAGGGGTTCTGAGATCACCCCTCCACTTT
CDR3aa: CASSLGVLRSPLHF

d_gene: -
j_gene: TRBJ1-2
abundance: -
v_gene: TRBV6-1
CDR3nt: TGTGCCAGCAGTGAAGGCACTCACTATGGCTACACCTTC
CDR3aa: CASSEGTHYGYTF

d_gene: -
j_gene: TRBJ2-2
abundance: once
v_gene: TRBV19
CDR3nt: TGTGCCAGTAGTATAGCGGGAAACACCGGGGAGCTGTTTTTT
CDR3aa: CASSIAGNTGELFF

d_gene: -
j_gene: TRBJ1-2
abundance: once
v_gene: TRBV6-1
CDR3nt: TGTGCCAGCAGTGAAGAAAGAGCAGGGAACTATGGCTACACCTTC
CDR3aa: CASSEERAGNYGYTF

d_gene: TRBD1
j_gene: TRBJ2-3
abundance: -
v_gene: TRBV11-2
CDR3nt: TGTGCCAGCAGCCCGACAGGGTATCCAGATACGCAGTATTTT
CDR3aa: CASSPTGYPDTQYF

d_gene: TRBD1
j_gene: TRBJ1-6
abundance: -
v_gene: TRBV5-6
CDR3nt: TGTGCCAGCAGCCAAGGGAAGACAGGGACGTATAATTCACCCCTCCACTTT
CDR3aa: CASSQGKTGTYNSPLHF